This is a list of T cell receptor beta chains from one sample in a study of naive and memory T cell subsets. Via MiXCR, TCRdb re-called the UMI-ligation and nested PCR reads, giving one row per CDR3 protein. The table records about 24,000 distinct CDR3 sequences, about 6.4% of them present only once. Sequencing used skin, obtained from a tuberculin skin test site. These receptors all come from an adult in good health. CDR3s include the opening cysteine and the closing phenylalanine or tryptophan.

len,v_gene,j_gene,CDR3aa
13,TRBV28,TRBJ1-2,CASSLGRLYGYTF
16,TRBV9,TRBJ2-7,CASSPRTSGPAYEQYF
15,TRBV3-1,TRBJ1-1,CASSQDVEGVGEAFF
14,TRBV19,TRBJ1-5,CASAKESNNQPQHF
13,TRBV5-6,TRBJ2-7,CASSPGLAGAEYF
12,TRBV29-1,TRBJ2-3,CSVDQSIDTQYF
17,TRBV6-5,TRBJ2-5,CASSPGTSGSRGETQYF
15,TRBV6-5,TRBJ2-3,CASSYAGTSEGTQYF
19,TRBV5-4,TRBJ2-7,CASSLRPRTSGSLSYEQYF
15,TRBV6-1,TRBJ2-5,CASSVQGRLKETQYF
18,TRBV4-3,TRBJ2-3,CASSQVPSGHAAWYTQYF
16,TRBV19,TRBJ2-7,CASSIDIGVRTYEQYF
17,TRBV19,TRBJ2-6,CASIPRQGRSGANVLTF
14,TRBV2,TRBJ2-5,CASSRGTVVETQYF
14,TRBV6-4,TRBJ2-2,CASSGRSNTGELFF
11,TRBV7-2,TRBJ1-4,CASSHNEKLFF
15,TRBV20-1,TRBJ2-7,CSASPIQGIPYEQYF
15,TRBV6-6,TRBJ1-1,CASSEKQGADTEAFF
17,TRBV4-3,TRBJ2-7,CASSQEPLAEYSYEQYF
15,TRBV20-1,TRBJ2-7,CSASVLERISYEQYF
16,TRBV5-4,TRBJ1-1,CASSLESAWENTEAFF
15,TRBV7-8,TRBJ2-5,CASSSGLAEQETQYF
16,TRBV21-1,TRBJ1-6,CASSKTDRLEDRGHHF
16,TRBV7-8,TRBJ2-1,CASSLDRARSYNEQFF
14,TRBV13,TRBJ2-3,CASSLGVREALMYF
15,TRBV27,TRBJ2-3,CASQASGFPPDTQYF
18,TRBV4-3,TRBJ2-1,CASSQDLIRTGLYNEQFF
14,TRBV7-2,TRBJ2-3,CASSLDRGGDTQYF
15,TRBV28,TRBJ2-7,CASSLGQRYSYEQYF
16,TRBV9,TRBJ1-6,CASSTHVGSNNSPLHF
15,TRBV7-6,TRBJ2-1,CASSAVGRETNEQFF
11,TRBV28,TRBJ2-7,CASSSNYEQYF
18,TRBV5-1,TRBJ2-3,CASSLRAELWDSTDTQYF
12,TRBV20-1,TRBJ2-1,CSADASYNEQFF
16,TRBV14,TRBJ1-4,CASSPARRVPWEKLFF
15,TRBV2,TRBJ2-3,CASSTGTLRTDTQYF
15,TRBV9,TRBJ2-2,CASSVDTSGTGELFF
12,TRBV20-1,TRBJ2-3,CSASGLTDTQYF
15,TRBV7-2,TRBJ2-7,CASSQLRGGGDEQYF
12,TRBV2,TRBJ2-7,CASSDRGDEQYF